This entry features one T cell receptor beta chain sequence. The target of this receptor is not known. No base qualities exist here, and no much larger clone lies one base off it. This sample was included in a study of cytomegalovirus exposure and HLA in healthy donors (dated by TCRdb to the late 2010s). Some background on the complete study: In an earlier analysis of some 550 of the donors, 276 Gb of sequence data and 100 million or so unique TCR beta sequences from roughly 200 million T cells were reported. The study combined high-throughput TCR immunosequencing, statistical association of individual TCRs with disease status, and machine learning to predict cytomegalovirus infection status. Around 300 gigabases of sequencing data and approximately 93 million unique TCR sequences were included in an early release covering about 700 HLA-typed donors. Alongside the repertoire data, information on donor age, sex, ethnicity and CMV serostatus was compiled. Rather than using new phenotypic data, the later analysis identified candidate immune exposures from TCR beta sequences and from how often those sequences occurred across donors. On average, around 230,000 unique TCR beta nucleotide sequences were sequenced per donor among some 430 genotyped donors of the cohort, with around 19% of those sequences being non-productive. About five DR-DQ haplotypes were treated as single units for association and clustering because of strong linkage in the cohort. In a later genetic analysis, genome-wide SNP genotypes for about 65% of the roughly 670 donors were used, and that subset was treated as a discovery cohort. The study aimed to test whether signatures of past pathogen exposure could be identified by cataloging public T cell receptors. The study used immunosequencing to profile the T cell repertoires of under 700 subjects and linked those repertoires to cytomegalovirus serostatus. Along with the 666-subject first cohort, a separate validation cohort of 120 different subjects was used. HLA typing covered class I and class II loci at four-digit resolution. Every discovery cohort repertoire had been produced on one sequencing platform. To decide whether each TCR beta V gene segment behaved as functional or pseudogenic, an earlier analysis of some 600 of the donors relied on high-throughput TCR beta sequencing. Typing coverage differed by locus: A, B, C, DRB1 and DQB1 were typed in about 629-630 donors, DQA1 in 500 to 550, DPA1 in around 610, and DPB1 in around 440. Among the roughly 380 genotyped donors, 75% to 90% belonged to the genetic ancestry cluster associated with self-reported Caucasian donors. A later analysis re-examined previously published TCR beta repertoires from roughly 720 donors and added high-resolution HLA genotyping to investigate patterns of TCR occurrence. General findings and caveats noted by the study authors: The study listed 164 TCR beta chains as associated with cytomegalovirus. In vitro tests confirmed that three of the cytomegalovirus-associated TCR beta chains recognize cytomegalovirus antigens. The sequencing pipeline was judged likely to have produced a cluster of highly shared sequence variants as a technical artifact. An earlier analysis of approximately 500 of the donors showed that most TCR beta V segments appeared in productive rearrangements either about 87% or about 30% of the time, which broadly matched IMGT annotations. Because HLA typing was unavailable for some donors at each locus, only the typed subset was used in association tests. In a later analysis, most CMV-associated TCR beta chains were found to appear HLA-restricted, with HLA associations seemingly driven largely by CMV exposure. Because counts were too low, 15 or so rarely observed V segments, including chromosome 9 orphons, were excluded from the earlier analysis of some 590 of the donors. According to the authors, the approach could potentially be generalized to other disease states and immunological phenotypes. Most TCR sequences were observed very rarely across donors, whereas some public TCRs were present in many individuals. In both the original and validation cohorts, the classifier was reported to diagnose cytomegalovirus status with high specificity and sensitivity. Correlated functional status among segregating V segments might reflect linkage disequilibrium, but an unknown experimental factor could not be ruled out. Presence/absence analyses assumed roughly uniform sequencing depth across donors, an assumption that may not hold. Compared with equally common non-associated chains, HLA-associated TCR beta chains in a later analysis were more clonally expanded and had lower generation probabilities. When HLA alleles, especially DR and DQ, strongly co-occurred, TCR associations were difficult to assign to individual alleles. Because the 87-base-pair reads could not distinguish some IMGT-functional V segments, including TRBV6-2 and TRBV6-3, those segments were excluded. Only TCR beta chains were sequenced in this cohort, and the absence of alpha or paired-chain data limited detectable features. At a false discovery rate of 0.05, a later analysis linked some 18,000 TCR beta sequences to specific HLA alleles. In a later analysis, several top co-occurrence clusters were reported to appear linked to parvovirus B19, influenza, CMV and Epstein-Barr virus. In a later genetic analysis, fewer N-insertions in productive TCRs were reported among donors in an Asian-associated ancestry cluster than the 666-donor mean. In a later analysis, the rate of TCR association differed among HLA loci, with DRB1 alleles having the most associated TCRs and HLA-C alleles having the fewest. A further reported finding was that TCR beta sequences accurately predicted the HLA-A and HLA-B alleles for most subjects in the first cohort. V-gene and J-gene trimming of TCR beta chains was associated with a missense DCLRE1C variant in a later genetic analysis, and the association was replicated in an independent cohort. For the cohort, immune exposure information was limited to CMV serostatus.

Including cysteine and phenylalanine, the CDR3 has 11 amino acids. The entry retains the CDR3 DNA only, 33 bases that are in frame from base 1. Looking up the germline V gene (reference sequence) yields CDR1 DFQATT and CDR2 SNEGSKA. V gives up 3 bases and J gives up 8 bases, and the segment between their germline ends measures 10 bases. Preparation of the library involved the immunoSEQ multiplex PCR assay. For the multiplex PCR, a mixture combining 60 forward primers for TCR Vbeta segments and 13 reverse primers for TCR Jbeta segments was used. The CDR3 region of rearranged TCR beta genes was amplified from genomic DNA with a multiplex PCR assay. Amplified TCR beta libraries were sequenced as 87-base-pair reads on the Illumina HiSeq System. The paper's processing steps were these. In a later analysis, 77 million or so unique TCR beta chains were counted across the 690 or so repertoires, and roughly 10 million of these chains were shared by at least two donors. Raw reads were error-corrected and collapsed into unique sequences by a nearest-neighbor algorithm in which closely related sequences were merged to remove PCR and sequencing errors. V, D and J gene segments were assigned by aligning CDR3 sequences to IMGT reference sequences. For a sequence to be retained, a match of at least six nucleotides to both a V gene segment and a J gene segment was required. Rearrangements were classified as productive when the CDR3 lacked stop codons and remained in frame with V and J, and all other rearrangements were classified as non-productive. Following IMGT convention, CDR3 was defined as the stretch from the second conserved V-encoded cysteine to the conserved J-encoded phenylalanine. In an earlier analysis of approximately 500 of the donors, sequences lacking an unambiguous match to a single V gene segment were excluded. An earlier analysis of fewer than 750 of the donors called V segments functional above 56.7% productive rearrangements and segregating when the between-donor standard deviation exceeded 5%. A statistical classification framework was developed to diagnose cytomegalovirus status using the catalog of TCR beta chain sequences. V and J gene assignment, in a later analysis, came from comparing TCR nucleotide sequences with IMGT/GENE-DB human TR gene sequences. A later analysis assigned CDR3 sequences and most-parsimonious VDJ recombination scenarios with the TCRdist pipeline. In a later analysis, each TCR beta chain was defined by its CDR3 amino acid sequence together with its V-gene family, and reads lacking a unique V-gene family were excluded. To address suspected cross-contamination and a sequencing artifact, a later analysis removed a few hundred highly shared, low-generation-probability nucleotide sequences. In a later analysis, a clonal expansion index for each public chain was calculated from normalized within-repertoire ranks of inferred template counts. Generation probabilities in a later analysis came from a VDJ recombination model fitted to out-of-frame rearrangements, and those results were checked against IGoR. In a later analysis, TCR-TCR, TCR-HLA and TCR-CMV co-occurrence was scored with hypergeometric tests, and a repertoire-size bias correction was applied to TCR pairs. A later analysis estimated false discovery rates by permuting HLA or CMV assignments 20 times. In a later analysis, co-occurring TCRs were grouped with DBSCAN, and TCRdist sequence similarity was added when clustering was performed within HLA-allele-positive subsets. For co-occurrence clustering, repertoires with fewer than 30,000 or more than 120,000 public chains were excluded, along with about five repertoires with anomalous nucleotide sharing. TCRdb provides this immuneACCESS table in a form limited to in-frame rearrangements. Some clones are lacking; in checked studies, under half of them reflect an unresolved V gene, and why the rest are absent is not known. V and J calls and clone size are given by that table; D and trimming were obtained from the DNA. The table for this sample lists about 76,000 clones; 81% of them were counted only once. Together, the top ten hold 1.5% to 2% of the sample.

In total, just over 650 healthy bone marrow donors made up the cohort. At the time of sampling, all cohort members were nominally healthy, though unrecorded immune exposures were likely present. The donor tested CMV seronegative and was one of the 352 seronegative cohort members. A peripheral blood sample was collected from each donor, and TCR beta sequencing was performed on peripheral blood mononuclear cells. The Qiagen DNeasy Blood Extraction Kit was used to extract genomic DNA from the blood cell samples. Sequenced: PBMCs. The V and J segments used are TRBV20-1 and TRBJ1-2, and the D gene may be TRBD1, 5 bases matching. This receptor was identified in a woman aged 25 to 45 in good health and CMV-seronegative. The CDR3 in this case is CSASLGQGYTF. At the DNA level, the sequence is TGCAGTGCTAGTCTAGGACAAGGCTACACCTTC.